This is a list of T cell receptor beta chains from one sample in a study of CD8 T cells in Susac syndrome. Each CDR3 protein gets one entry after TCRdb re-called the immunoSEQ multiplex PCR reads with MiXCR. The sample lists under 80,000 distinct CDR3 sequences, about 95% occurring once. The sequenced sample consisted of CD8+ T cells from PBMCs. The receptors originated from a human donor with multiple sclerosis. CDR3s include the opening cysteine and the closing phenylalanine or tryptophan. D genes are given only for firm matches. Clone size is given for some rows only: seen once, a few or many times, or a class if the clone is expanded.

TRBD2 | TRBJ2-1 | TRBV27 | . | TGTGCCAGCAGTCCGATAGCGGGAGTCGGGAATGAGCAGTTCTTC | CASSPIAGVGNEQFF
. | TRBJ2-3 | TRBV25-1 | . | TGTGCCAGCAGTGACCTTATCGGTGGCCTTCTTAGCACAGATACGCAGTATTTT | CASSDLIGGLLSTDTQYF
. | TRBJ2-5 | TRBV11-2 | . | TGTGCCAGCAGCTTAGACCCGAAACAAGAGACCCAGTACTTC | CASSLDPKQETQYF
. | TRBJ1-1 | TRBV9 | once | TGTGCCAGCAGCAGAGGAGGGGGACCGAACACTGAAGCTTTCTTT | CASSRGGGPNTEAFF
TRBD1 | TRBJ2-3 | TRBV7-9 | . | TGTGCCAGCACCTCACAGGGGGCGCGGACAGATACGCAGTATTTT | CASTSQGARTDTQYF
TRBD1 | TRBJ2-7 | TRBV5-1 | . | TGCGCCAGCAGCTGGACAGGGGACTCCCACGAGCAGTACTTC | CASSWTGDSHEQYF
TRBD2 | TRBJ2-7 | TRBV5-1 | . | TGCGCCAGCAGCTTGGGACTAGCGGAGCCCTACTACGAGCAGTACTTC | CASSLGLAEPYYEQYF
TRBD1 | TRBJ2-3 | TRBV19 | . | TGTGCCAGTAGTATTACCCCGACAGGGCGGTTAGGTACGCAGTATTTT | CASSITPTGRLGTQYF
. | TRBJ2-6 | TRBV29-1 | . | TGCAGCGTTGAAGCGGGGGCCAACGTCCTGACTTTC | CSVEAGANVLTF
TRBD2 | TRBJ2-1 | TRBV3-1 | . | TGTGCCAGCACCTTCGGGGGGTCCTACAATGAGCAGTTCTTC | CASTFGGSYNEQFF
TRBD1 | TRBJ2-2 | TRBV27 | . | TGTGCCAGCAGTTGGGACAGGGTGAGCGGGGAGCTGTTTTTT | CASSWDRVSGELFF
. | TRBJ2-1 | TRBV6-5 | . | TGTGCCAGCAGTTACTCGATGGCCAGCCTTAGGGTTGAGCAGTTCTTC | CASSYSMASLRVEQFF
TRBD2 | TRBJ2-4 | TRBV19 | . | TGTGCCAGTAGTTCCGCGGGAGCAAACATTCAGTACTTC | CASSSAGANIQYF
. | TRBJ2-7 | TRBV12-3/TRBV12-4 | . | TGTGCCAGCAGTTGGGAGGGGGAATCCTACGAGCAGTACTTC | CASSWEGESYEQYF
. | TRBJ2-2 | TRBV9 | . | TGTGCCAGCAGCGTGGGGGGAACCTCCGGGGAGCTGTTTTTT | CASSVGGTSGELFF
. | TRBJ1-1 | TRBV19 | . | TGTGCCAGCGCCGCAGTCATGAACACTGAAGCTTTCTTT | CASAAVMNTEAFF
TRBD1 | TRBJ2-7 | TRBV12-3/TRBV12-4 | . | TGTGCCAGCACCCCCGGGGACAGCTACGAGCAGTACTTC | CASTPGDSYEQYF
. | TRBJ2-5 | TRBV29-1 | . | TGCAGCGTTGAGACACCCCCCCTAGAGACCCAGTACTTC | CSVETPPLETQYF
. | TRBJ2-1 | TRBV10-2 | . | TGCGCCAGTAGTGTGATGGGATCCTACAATGAGCAGTTCTTC | CASSVMGSYNEQFF
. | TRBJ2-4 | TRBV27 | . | TGTGCCAGCAGTGCCAGGGGAACCAAAAACATTCAGTACTTC | CASSARGTKNIQYF
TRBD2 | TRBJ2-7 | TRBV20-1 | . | TGCAGTGCTAGGGACACCCTACTAGCGGCCTCCTACGAGCAGTACTTC | CSARDTLLAASYEQYF
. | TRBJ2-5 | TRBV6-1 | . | TGTGCCAGCAACCTAGGGGGACTTCACCGGTACCAAGAGACCCAGTACTTC | CASNLGGLHRYQETQYF
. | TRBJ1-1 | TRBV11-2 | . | TGTGCCAGCAGCTACGGATTGAACACTGAAGCTTTCTTT | CASSYGLNTEAFF
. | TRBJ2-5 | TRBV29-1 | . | TGCAGCGTTGAAGAGATCCGGGAACCGTACCAAGAGACCCAGTACTTC | CSVEEIREPYQETQYF
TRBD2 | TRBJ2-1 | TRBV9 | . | TGTGCCAGCAGCGCCTTAACTAGCGGGAGCGATGAGCAGTTCTTC | CASSALTSGSDEQFF
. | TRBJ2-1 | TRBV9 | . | TGTGCCAGCAGCCTGGGGGACAATGAGCAGTTCTTC | CASSLGDNEQFF
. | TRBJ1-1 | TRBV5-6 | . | TGTGCCAGCAGCTTCGGGACGGAATACACTGAAGCTTTCTTT | CASSFGTEYTEAFF
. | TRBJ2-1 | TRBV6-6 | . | TGTGCCAGCAGTTACTCGTTCAATGAGCAGTTCTTC | CASSYSFNEQFF
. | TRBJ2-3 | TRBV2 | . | TGTGCCAGCAGTGTCCACCCTGGGGATACGCAGTATTTT | CASSVHPGDTQYF
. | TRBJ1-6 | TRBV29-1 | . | TGCAGCGAAAACGGGGGCAGATTAAATTCACCCCTCCACTTT | CSENGGRLNSPLHF
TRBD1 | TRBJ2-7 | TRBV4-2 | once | TGTGCCAGCAGCCTGGGGGCGGGACAGGTGTCCTACGAGCAGTACTTC | CASSLGAGQVSYEQYF
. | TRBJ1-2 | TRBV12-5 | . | TGTGCTAGTGGTTTGTCGGCAGTGCGAGCTAACTATGGCTACACCTTC | CASGLSAVRANYGYTF
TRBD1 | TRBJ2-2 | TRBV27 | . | TGTGCCAGCAGTGTGACAGGGGGCAATTCCGCCGGGGAGCTGTTTTTT | CASSVTGGNSAGELFF